The T cell receptor (beta chain) under discussion was sequenced for a study of response to subunit inactivated influenza vaccine. Points from the study as a whole: Few new T cells, the authors suggested, are recruited by each seasonal influenza vaccination.

Points on this clonotype: Its cognate antigen is unknown.

The V gene end was trimmed by 2 bases and the J gene end by 5 bases; junction bases not matched to a gene: 7. The CDR3 contains 14 residues. The germline V gene has CDR1 SGHDT and CDR2 YYEEEE. TCRdb ran MiXCR on the RT-PCR reads and lists one entry per CDR3 protein. The sample consists of 540,000 or so distinct CDR3 sequences, 10% to 15% of them appearing once. The chain has TRBV5-6 and TRBJ2-7; the match to TRBD1 covers 7 bases. The sequencing used PBMCs from blood, collected 35 to 45 days after vaccination. The receptor was isolated from a man in his fifties who received an inactivated influenza vaccine. The chain's CDR3 is CASSFVQGDHEQYF. The CDR3 region has the DNA TGTGCCAGCAGCTTTGTGCAGGGGGACCACGAGCAGTACTTC.